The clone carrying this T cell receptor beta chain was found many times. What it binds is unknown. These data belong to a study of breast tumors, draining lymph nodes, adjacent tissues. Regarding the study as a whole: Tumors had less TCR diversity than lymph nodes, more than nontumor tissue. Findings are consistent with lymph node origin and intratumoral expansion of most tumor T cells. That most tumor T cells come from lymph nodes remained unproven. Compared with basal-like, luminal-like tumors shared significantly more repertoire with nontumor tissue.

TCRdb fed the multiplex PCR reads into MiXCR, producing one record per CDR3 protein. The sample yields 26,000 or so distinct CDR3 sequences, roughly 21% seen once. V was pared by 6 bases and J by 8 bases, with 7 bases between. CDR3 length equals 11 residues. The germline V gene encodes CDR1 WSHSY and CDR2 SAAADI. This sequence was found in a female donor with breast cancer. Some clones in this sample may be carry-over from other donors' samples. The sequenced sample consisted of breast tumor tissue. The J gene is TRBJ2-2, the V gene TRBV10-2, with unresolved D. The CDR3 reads CASRHSGELFF. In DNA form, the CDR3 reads TGCGCCAGCAGGCACAGTGGGGAGCTGTTTTTT.